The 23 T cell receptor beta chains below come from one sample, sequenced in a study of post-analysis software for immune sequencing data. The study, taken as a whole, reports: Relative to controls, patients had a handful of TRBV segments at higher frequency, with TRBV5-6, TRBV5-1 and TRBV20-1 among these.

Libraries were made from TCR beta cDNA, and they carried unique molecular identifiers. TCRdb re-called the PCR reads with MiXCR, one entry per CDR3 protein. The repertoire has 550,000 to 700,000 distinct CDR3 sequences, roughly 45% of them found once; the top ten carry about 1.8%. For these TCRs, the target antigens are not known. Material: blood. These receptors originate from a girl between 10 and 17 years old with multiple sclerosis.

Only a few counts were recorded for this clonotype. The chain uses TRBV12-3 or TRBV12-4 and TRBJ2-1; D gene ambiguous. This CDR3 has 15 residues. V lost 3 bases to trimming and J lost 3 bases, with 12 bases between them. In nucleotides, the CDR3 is TGTGCCAGCAGTTTTAGTCCCCAGCTCTACAATGAGCAGTTCTTC. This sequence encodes CASSFSPQLYNEQFF.

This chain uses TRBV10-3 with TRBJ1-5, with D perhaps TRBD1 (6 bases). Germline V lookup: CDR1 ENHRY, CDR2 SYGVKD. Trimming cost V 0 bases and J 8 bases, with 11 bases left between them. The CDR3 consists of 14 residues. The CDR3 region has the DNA TGTGCCATCAGTGAGTCGGGGGGGGCTAAGCCCCAGCATTTT. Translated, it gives CAISESGGAKPQHF.

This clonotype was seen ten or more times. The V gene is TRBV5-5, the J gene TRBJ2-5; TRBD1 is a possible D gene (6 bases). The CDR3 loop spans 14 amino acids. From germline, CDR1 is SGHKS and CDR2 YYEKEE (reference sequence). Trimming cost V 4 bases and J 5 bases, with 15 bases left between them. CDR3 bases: TGTGCCAGCAGCCGCAGTAACAGGGCGGAGACCCAGTACTTC. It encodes CASSRSNRAETQYF.

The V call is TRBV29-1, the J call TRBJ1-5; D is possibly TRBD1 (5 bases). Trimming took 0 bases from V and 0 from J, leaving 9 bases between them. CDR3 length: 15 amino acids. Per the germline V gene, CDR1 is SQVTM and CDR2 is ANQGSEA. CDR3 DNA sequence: TGCAGCGTTGAAGAGGGACCGGGTAGCAATCAGCCCCAGCATTTT. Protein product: CSVEEGPGSNQPQHF.

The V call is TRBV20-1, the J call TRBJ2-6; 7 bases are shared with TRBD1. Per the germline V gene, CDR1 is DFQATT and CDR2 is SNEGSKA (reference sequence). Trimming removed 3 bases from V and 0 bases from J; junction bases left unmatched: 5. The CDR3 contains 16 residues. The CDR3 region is CSASKAGGSGANVLTF. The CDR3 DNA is TGCAGTGCTAGTAAGGCAGGGGGCTCTGGGGCCAACGTCCTGACTTTC.

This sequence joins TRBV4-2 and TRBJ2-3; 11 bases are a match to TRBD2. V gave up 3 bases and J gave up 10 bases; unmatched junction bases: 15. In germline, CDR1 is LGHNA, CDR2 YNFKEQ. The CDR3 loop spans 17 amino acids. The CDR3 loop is CASSQATLAGGKKPQYF. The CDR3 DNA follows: TGTGCCAGCAGCCAGGCTACCTTAGCGGGGGGGAAGAAGCCGCAGTATTTT.

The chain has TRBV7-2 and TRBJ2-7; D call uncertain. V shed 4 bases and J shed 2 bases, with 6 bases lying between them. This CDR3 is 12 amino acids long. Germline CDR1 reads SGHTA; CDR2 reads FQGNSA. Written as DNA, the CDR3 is TGTGCCAGCAGCTCCACCACCTACGAGCAGTACTTC. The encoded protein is CASSSTTYEQYF.

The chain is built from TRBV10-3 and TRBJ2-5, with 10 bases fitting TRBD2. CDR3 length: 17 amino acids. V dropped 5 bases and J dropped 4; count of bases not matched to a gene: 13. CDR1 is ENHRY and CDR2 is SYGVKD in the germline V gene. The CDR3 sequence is CAISSSGGANRGETQYF. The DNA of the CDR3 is TGTGCCATCAGTTCAAGCGGGGGGGCGAACCGTGGAGAGACCCAGTACTTC.

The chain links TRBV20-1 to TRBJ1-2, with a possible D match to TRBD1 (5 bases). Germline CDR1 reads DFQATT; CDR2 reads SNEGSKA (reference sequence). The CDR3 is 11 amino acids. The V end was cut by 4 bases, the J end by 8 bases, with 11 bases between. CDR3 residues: CSATRAGGYTF. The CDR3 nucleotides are TGCAGTGCTACCAGGGCAGGGGGCTACACCTTC.

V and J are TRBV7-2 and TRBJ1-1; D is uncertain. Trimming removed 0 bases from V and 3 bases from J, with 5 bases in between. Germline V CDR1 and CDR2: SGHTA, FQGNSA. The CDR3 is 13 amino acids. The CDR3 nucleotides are TGTGCCAGCAGCTTAGCTCATCACACTGAAGCTTTCTTT. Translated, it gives CASSLAHHTEAFF.

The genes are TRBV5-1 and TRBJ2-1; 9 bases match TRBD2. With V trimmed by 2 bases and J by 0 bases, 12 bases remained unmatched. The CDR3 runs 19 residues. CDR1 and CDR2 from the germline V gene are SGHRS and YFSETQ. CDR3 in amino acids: CASSFPGLASESSYNEQFF. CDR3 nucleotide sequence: TGCGCCAGCAGCTTTCCGGGACTAGCTTCTGAGAGCTCCTACAATGAGCAGTTCTTC.

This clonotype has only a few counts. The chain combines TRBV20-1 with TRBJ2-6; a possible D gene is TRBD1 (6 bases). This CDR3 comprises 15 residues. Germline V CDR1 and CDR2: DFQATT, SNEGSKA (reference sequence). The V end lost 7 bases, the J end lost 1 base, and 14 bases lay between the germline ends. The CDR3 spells CSVGGRGSGANVLTF. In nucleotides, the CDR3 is TGCAGTGTAGGGGGTAGGGGATCTGGGGCCAACGTCCTGACTTTC.

The chain's CDR3 is CSAREGGGYNEQFF. The CDR3 nucleotides are TGCAGTGCCCGGGAGGGGGGAGGTTACAATGAGCAGTTCTTC. This chain connects TRBV20-1 to TRBJ2-1; 8 bases map to TRBD2. Germline assignment: CDR1 DFQATT and CDR2 SNEGSKA (reference sequence). Unmatched junction bases numbered 8, after V lost 6 bases and J lost 4 bases. The CDR3 length is 14 residues.

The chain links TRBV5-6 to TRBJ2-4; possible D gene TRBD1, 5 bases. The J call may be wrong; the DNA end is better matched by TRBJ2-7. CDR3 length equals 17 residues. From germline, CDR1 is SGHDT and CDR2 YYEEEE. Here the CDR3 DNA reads TGTGCCAGCAGCTTGAGCCTGGGCAGGGCAAACTCCTACGAGCAGTACTTC. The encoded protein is CASSLSLGRANSYEQYF.

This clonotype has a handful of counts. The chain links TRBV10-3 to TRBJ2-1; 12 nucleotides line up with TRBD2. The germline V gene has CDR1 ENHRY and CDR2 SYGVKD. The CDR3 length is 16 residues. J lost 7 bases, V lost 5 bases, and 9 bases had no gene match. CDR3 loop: CAISPSTSGRWNEQFF. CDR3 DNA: TGTGCCATCAGTCCCTCGACTAGCGGGAGATGGAATGAGCAGTTCTTC.

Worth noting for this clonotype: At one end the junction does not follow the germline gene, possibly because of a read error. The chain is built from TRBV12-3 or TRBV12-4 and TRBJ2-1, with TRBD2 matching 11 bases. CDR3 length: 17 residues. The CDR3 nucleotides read TGCGCCAGCACCGACCTCACTAGCGGGAGTTCCTACAATGAGCAGTTCTTC. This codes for CASTDLTSGSSYNEQFF.

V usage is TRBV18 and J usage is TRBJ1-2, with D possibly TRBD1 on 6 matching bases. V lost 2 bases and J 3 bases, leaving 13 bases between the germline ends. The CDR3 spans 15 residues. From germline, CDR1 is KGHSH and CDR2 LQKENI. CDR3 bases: TGTGCCAGCTCACCAAGCCCGGGACAAGACTATGGCTACACCTTC. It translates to CASSPSPGQDYGYTF.

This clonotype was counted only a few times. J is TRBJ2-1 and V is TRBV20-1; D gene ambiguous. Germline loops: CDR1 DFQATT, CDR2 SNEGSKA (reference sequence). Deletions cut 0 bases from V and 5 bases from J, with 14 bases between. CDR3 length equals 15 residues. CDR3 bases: TGCAGTGCTAGAGACCTTGATCGGCCGAACAATGAGCAGTTCTTC. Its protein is CSARDLDRPNNEQFF.

The CDR3 DNA sequence: TGTGCCAGCAGCCAAGAGAGCGGGAGGGCCGGTTCAGATACGCAGTATTTT. It translates to CASSQESGRAGSDTQYF. This chain connects TRBV3-1 to TRBJ2-3, with TRBD2 matching 10 bases. Trimming at V came to 0 bases and at J to 4 bases, leaving 7 bases not matched to a gene. Per the germline V gene, CDR1 is LGHDT and CDR2 is YNNKEL (reference sequence). The CDR3 totals 17 residues.

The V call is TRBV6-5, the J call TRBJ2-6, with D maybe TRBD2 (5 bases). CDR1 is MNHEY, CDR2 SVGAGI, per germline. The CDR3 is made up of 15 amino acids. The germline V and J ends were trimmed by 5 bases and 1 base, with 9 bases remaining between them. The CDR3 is CASSDGGSGANVLTF. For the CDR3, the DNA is TGTGCCAGCAGTGATGGAGGTTCTGGGGCCAACGTCCTGACTTTC.

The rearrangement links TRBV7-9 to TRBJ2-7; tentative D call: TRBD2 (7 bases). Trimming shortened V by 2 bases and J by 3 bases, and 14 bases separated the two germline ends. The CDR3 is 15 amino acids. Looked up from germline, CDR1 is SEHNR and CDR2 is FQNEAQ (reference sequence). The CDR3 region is CASSLRGSGIYEQYF. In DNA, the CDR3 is TGTGCCAGCAGCTTAAGGGGGAGCGGGATCTACGAGCAGTACTTC.

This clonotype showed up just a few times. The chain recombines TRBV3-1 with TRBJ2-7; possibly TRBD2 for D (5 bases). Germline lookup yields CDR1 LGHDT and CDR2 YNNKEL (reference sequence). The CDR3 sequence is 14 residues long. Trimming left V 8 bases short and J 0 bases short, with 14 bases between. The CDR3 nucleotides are TGTGCCAGCTCGCAGGTAGCGCTCTCCTACGAGCAGTACTTC. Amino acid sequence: CASSQVALSYEQYF.

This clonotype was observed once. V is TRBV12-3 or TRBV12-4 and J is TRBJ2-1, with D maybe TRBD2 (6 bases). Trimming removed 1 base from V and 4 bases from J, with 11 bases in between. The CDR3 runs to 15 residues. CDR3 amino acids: CASSLGTMFYNEQFF. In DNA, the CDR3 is TGTGCCAGCAGTTTAGGGACTATGTTTTACAATGAGCAGTTCTTC.